The subject of this entry is one TCR beta chain. No antigen is known for it. No much larger clone exists at a distance of one base, and base qualities are not known. The collaborating institutions used their own protocols to collect whole blood in K2EDTA tubes. For TCRbeta analysis, collaborators shipped samples as frozen whole blood, isolated PBMCs, or DNA extracted from either of those sample types. Based on the germline V gene (reference sequence), the CDR1 and CDR2 sequences are LGHDT and YNNKEL. Measured from the cysteine to the phenylalanine, the CDR3 is 13 residues long. Of all the DNA, just the CDR3 is kept, 39 bases in frame from base 1. V was cut back by 6 bases and J by 3 bases, leaving a gap of 11 bases between them. This record comes from a study of blood T cell repertoires in COVID-19 (TCRdb year 2020). With regard to the full study: Samples covering the acute and convalescent phases of COVID-19 were provided by collaborators in the United States, Italy and Spain. The prospective study material was composed of cDNA or gDNA derived from T cells, B-cell-depleted T cells, or PBMCs. The dataset comprised deeply sampled blood TCRbeta repertoires from subjects exposed to, actively infected with, or recovered from COVID-19. The repertoires were released in a freely available public database intended as a resource for research on the immune response to SARS-CoV-2. The samples were drawn from the first 160 participants of the ongoing ImmuneRACE study and from 1,200 or so subjects provided by 6 global collaborators. Sample metadata almost always included a de-identified subject ID, COVID-19 status, age in years and sex. Where available, HLA class I and class II types were taken from metadata supplied by the sample provider and were not determined by assay-based typing.

TCRbeta CDR3 regions were amplified from genomic DNA by means of the immunoSEQ Assay, a bias-controlled multiplex PCR. As for the authors' bioinformatics: The number of nucleated cells in each sample was estimated from the amplification of reference gene primers within the assay. To quantify the absolute abundance of each unique TCRbeta CDR3 rearrangement, sequence reads were collapsed and filtered. Productive Simpson clonality was computed per sample as the square root of Simpson's diversity index over productive rearrangements. Not all clones reach the TCRdb copy of this immuneACCESS table, which keeps in-frame sequences only. Checked studies attribute under half of the gap to unresolved V genes and leave the rest unexplained. D and trimming come from the DNA, and the V and J calls and clone size come from that table. Recorded for this sample are under 120,000 clones; around 83% of them occurred a single time. The top ten constitute about 2% of the sample.

Study-wide findings and limitations: How much clinical and demographic metadata was included differed by source and by participant, and the metadata was provided uncurated.

The sample taken for sequencing was peripheral blood. The sequence derives from a human donor in a cohort sampled during active COVID-19. This receptor chain uses TRBV3-1 (or the pseudogene TRBV3-2) and TRBJ2-5, with TRBD2 as a weak D call on 6 bases. The sequenced DNA is TGTGCCAGCAGGCTTATAGCGGAAGAGACCCAGTACTTC. Protein translation: CASRLIAEETQYF.